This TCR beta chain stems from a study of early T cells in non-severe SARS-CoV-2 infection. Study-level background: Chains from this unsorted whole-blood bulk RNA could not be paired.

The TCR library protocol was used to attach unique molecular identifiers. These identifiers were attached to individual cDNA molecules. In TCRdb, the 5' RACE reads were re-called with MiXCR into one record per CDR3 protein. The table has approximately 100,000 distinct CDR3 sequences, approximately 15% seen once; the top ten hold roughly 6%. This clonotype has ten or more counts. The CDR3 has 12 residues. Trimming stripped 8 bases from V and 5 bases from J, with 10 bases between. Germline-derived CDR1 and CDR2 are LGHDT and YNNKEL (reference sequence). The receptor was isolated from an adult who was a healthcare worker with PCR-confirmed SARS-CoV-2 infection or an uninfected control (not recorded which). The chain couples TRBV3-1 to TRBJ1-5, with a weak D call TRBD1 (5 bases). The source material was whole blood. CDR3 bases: TGTGCCAGCGGGAGGGGTGATCAGCCCCAGCATTTT. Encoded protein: CASGRGDQPQHF.